The TCR beta chain under discussion was sequenced for a study of shared clonotypes between healthy human individuals. Turning to the study itself: The donor group consisted of a couple of women and a few men, aged 18 to 49. Study outcomes and limitations: Incompleteness in sorted-subset sequencing, despite large depth, was shown by rarefaction. Memory subsets generally showed smaller estimated richness than naive subsets did. Specimens sampled were limited to blood, with tissue repertoires likely differing.

Libraries were prepared by immunoSEQ multiplex PCR; TCRdb keeps only in-frame clonotypes and omits some of them. The table has hundreds of thousands of clones, just over 90% seen once. About this clone itself: The antigen remains unidentified.

Naive CD8 isolation took CD45RO-negative cells positively selected for CCR7 and excluded terminally differentiated effector memory CD45RA+ cells. Germline V lookup: CDR1 LGHNA, CDR2 YSLEER. This CDR3 is built from 13 residues. V lost 0 bases, J lost 4 bases, and 7 bases lay in between. The J gene is TRBJ2-7, the V gene TRBV4-3; no clear D gene. Sequencing was performed on naive CD8+ T cells sorted from blood. This receptor was obtained from a man between 25 and 39 years old in good health. In nucleotides, the CDR3 is TGCGCCAGCAGCCAAGACTCCGGGTACGAGCAGTACTTC. Translating it yields CASSQDSGYEQYF.